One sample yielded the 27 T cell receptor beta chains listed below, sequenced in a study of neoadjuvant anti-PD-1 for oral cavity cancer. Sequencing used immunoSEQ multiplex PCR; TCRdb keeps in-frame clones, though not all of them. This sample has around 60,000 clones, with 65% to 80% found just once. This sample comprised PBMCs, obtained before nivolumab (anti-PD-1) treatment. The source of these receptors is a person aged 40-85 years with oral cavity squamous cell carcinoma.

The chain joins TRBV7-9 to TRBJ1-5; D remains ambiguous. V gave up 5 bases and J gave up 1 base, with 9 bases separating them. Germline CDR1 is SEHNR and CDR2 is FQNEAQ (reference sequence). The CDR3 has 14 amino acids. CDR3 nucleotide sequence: TGTGCCAGCAGCCGGATGGACAGCAATCAGCCCCAGCATTTT. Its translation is CASSRMDSNQPQHF.

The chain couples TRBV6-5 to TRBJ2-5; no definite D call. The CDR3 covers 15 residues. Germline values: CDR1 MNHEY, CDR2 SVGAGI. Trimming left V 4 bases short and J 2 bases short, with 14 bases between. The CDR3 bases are TGTGCCAGCAGTTTATTTTCTGGGGTACAAGAGACCCAGTACTTC. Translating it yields CASSLFSGVQETQYF.

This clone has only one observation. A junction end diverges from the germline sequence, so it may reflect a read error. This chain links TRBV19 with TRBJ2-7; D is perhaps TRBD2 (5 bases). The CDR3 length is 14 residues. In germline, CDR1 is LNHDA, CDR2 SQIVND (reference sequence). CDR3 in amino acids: CASKRQASSYEQYF. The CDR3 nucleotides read TGTGCAAGTAAGCGGCAGGCTAGCTCCTACGAGCAGTACTTC. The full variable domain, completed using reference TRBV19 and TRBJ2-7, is DGGITQSPKYLFRKEGQNVTLSCEQNLNHDAMYWYRQDPGQGLRLIYYSQIVNDFQKGDIAEGYSVSREKKESFPLTVTSAQKNPTAFYLCASKRQASSYEQYFGPGTRLTVT.

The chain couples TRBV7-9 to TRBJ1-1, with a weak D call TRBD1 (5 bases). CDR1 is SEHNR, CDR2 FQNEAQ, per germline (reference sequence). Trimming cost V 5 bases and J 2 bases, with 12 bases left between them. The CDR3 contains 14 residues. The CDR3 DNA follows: TGTGCCAGCAGCGGGCGGACACCTAACACTGAAGCTTTCTTT. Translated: CASSGRTPNTEAFF.

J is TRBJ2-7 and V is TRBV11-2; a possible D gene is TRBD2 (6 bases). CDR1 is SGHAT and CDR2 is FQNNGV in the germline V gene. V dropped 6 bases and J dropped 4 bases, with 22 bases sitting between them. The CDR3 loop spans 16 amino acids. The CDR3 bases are TGTGCCAGCAGTATGCCGCGGAGGGAGAGAACATACGAGCAGTACTTC. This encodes CASSMPRRERTYEQYF.

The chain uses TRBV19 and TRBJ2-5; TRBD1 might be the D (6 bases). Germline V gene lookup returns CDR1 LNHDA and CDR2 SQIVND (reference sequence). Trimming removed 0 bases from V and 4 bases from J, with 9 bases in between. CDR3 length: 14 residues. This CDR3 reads CASSIEGRGETQYF. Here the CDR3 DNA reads TGTGCCAGTAGTATAGAAGGCAGGGGAGAGACCCAGTACTTC.

The CDR3 DNA reads as TGTGCCAGCAGCTTGGGACAGGGGCTTTTCTCTGGAAACACCATATATTTT. This codes for CASSLGQGLFSGNTIYF. The chain combines TRBV13 with TRBJ1-3, with 10 bases aligning to TRBD1. Germline V CDR1 and CDR2: PRHDT, FYEKMQ (reference sequence). J was trimmed by 0 bases and V by 3 bases; bases with no gene match: 5. This CDR3 region has 17 residues.

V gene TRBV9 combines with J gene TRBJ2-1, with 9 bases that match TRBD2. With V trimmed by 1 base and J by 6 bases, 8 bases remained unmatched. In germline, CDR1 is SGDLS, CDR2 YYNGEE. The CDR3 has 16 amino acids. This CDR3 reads CASSVTTLAGFNEQFF. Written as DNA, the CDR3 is TGTGCCAGCAGCGTAACGACGCTAGCGGGATTCAATGAGCAGTTCTTC.

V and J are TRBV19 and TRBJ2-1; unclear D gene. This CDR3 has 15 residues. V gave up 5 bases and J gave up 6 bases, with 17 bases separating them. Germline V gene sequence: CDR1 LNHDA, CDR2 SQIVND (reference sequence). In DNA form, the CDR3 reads TGTGCCAGTAGTCCTGAGGTCTCAGGCGGCAATGAGCAGTTCTTC. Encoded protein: CASSPEVSGGNEQFF. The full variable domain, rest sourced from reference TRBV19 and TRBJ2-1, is DGGITQSPKYLFRKEGQNVTLSCEQNLNHDAMYWYRQDPGQGLRLIYYSQIVNDFQKGDIAEGYSVSREKKESFPLTVTSAQKNPTAFYLCASSPEVSGGNEQFFGPGTRLTVL.

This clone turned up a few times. CDR3 nucleotides: TGCAGCGTTGAATTAGGACAGAATCTCCAGCAGTACTTC. Translated: CSVELGQNLQQYF. The chain couples TRBV29-1 to TRBJ2-7; D is possibly TRBD1 (6 bases). Germline CDR1 and CDR2: SQVTM and ANQGSEA. V dropped 2 bases and J dropped 8 bases, with 16 bases sitting between them. CDR3 size: 13 residues.

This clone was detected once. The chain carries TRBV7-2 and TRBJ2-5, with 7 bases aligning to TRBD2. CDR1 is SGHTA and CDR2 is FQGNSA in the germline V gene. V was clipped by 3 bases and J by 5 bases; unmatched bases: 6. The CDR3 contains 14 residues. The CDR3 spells CASSLAGVGETQYF. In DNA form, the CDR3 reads TGTGCCAGCAGCTTGGCGGGAGTGGGGGAGACCCAGTACTTC.

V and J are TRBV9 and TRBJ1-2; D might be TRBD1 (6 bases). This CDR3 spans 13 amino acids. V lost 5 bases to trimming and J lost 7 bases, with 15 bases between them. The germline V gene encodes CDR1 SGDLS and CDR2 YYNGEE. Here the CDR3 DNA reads TGTGCCAGCAGTGTCACAGGGTATGCTGGCTACACCTTC. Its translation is CASSVTGYAGYTF.

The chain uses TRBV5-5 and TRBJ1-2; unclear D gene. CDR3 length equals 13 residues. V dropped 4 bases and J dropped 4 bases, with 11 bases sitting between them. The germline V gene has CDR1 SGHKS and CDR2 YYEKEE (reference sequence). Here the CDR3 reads CASSPRPAYGYTF. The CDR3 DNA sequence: TGTGCCAGCAGCCCCAGACCTGCCTATGGCTACACCTTC.

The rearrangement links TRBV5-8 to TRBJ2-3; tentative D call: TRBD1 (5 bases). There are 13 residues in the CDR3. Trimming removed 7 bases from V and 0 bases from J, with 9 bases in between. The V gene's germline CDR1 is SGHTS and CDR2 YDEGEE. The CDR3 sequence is CASGASSTDTQYF. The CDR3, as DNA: TGTGCCAGCGGGGCCTCTAGCACAGATACGCAGTATTTT. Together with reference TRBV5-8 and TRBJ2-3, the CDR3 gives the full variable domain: EAGVTQSPTHLIKTRGQQATLRCSPISGHTSVYWYQQALGLGLQFLLWYDEGEERNRGNFPPRFSGRQFPNYSSELNVNALELEDSALYLCASGASSTDTQYFGPGTRLTVL.

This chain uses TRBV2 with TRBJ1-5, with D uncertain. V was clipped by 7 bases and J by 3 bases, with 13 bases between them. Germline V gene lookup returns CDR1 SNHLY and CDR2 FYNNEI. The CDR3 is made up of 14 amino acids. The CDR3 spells CASTPGGVNQPQHF. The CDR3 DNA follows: TGTGCCAGCACTCCCGGCGGGGTCAATCAGCCCCAGCATTTT. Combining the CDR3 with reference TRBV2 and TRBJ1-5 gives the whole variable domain EPEVTQTPSHQVTQMGQEVILRCVPISNHLYFYWYRQILGQKVEFLVSFYNNEISEKSEIFDDQFSVERPDGSNFTLKIRSTKLEDSAMYFCASTPGGVNQPQHFGDGTRLSIL.

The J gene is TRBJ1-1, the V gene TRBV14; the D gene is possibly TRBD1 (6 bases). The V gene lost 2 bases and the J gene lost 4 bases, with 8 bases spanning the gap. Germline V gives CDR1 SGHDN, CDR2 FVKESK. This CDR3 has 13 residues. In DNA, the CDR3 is TGTGCCAGCAGCCAAACAGGGCCCACTGAAGCTTTCTTT. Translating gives CASSQTGPTEAFF.

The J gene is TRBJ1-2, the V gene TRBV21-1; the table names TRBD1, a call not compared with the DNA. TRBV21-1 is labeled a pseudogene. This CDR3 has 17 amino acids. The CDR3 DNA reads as TGTGCCAGCAGCCGCATGAAACAGGGGCCCATGAACTATGGCTACACCTTC. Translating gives CASSRMKQGPMNYGYTF.

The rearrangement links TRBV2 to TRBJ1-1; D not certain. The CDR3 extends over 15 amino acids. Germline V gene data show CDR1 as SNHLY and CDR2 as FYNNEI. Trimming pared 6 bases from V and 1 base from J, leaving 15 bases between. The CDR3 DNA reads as TGTGCCAGCAGGATCTCGGGGAACCCGAACACTGAAGCTTTCTTT. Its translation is CASRISGNPNTEAFF.

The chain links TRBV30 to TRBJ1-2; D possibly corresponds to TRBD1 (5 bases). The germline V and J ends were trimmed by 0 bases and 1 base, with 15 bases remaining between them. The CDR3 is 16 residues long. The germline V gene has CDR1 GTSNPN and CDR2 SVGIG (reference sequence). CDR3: CAWSVFWAGYNYGYTF. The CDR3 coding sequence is TGTGCCTGGAGTGTATTTTGGGCAGGGTATAACTATGGCTACACCTTC.

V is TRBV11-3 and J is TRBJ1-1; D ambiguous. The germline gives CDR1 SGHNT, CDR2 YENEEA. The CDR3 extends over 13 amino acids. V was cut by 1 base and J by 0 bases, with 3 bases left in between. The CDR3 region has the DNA TGTGCCAGCAGCTTAGTTATGAACACTGAAGCTTTCTTT. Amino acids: CASSLVMNTEAFF.

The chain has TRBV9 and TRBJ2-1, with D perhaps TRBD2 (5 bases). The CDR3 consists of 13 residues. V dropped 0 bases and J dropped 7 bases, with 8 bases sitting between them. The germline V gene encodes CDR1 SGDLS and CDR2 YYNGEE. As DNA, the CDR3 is TGTGCCAGCAGCGTAGGAAGCGGAAATGAGCAGTTCTTC. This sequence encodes CASSVGSGNEQFF.

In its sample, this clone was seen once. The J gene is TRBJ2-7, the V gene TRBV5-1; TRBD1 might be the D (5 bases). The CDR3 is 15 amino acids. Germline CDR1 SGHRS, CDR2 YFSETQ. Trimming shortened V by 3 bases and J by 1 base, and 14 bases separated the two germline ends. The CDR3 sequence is CASSSLRQGSYEQYF. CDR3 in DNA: TGCGCCAGCAGCTCCCTCCGGCAGGGTTCCTACGAGCAGTACTTC.

CDR3 residues: CASSLGVSFYEQYF. The CDR3 nucleotides read TGTGCCAGCAGCTTAGGAGTCAGCTTTTACGAGCAGTACTTC. V gene TRBV11-2 combines with J gene TRBJ2-7; D is unclear. This CDR3 comprises 14 residues. CDR1 is SGHAT, CDR2 FQNNGV, per germline. V was pared by 1 base and J by 4 bases, with 11 bases between.

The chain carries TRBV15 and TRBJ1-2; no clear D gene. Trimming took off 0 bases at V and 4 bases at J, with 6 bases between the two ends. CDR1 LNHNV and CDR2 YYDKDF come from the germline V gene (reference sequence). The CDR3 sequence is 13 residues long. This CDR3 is CATSRDLLYGYTF. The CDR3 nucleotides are TGTGCCACCAGCAGAGATCTTCTCTATGGCTACACCTTC. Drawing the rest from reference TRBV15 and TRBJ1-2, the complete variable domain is DAMVIQNPRYQVTQFGKPVTLSCSQTLNHNVMYWYQQKSSQAPKLLFHYYDKDFNNEADTPDNFQSRRPNTSFCFLDIRSPGLGDTAMYLCATSRDLLYGYTFGSGTRLTVV.

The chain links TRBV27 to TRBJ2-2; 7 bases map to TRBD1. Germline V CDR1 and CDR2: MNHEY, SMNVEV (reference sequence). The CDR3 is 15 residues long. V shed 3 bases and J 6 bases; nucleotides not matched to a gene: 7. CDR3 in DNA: TGTGCCAGCAGTTTTGAACAGGGGTACCCCGGGGAGCTGTTTTTT. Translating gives CASSFEQGYPGELFF.

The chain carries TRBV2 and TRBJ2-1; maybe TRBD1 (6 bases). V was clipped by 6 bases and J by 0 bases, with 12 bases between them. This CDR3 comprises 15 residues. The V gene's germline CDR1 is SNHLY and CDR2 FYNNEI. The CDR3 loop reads CASREDSSSYNEQFF. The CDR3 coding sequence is TGTGCCAGCAGGGAGGACAGTAGCTCCTACAATGAGCAGTTCTTC.

This CDR3 is CASNLAGNTGELFF. The DNA for the CDR3 is TGCGCCAGCAACCTAGCGGGGAACACCGGGGAGCTGTTTTTT. The chain recombines TRBV5-1 with TRBJ2-2; 8 bases are a match to TRBD2. The trim removed 6 bases at V and 1 base at J, leaving 2 bases unmatched. This CDR3 has 14 residues. Germline CDR1 reads SGHRS; CDR2 reads YFSETQ.